The rows below give T cell receptor beta chains drawn from one sample of a study of CD4 and CD8 cells across lung adenocarcinoma regions. TCRdb ran MiXCR on the PCR reads and lists one entry per CDR3 protein. The profile covers 12,000 to 15,000 distinct CDR3 sequences, with 35% to 55% appearing a single time and 17% taken by the ten largest. Sequencing input: CD4+ T cells from the center of a lung tumor. The receptors were sampled from a male donor with lung adenocarcinoma. The CD4 and CD8 labels of this study may be unreliable. Both conserved end residues are part of each CDR3. D genes are given only for firm matches. Clone sizes are given selectively: once, few, many, or a class where the clone is expanded.

abundance	j_gene	v_gene	d_gene	CDR3nt	CDR3aa
many	TRBJ2-4	TRBV27	NA	TGTGCCAGCGTAGGGGGTCCCGCAGCTCTAGCCAAAAACATTCAGTACTTC	CASVGGPAALAKNIQYF
few	TRBJ1-6	TRBV6-5	NA	TGTGCCAGCAGCTTAGACCGGATGAGGGGGAGGCGTTCACCCCTCCACTTT	CASSLDRMRGRRSPLHF
few	TRBJ2-3	TRBV10-3	TRBD2	TGTGCCATCAGTGACGACAGCGGGGAGGATACGCAGTATTTT	CAISDDSGEDTQYF
NA	TRBJ2-1	TRBV6-1	NA	TGTGCCGGCAGGGGGGGGTGGGGCAGAGACACTCAGTATTTC	CAGRGGWGRDTQYF
once	TRBJ2-3	TRBV6-1	NA	TGTGCCAGGGGTGATGGGGGCCGAGAAAGAGAGACCCAGTATTTT	CARGDGGRERETQYF
NA	TRBJ2-1	TRBV10-1	TRBD2	TGCGCCAGCAGTGTTGGGGGCGGGGGGGCGGGTGAGCAGTTCTTC	CASSVGGGGAGEQFF
medium-sized	TRBJ2-6	TRBV6-5	TRBD2	TGTGCCACTCTAGCGGGAGAGTCCGGGGCCAACGTCCTGACTTTC	CATLAGESGANVLTF
NA	TRBJ2-5	TRBV6-5	NA	TGTGCCAGCAGTTACCCTCAGAAAATTGGAGAGACCCAGTACTTC	CASSYPQKIGETQYF
NA	TRBJ2-3	TRBV7-3	NA	TGTGCCTGCAGCGTGGGTGGAGGGGGCCGTGACCAAGAGACCCAGTATTTT	CACSVGGGGRDQETQYF
NA	TRBJ2-4	TRBV6-1	NA	TGTGCGGGGAGTGAAGTGGGCGGGCTAGAACCCAGGTACTTC	CAGSEVGGLEPRYF
NA	TRBJ2-5	TRBV29-1	NA	TGCAGCGTTGGGGGATCGGCTAGGGAGATAGAGACCCAGTACTTC	CSVGGSAREIETQYF
NA	TRBJ2-3	TRBV6-1	NA	TGTGCCAGCAGCCGCGGGACTCTTGGGGAAGATACGCAGTATTTT	CASSRGTLGEDTQYF
medium-sized	TRBJ2-7	TRBV7-6	NA	TGTGCCAGCAGCCACTTAGGGGGGTACGAGCAGTACTTC	CASSHLGGYEQYF
NA	TRBJ2-3	TRBV10-2	NA	TGCGCCATGGGCCCACAGGCTGCGGGCACCGGTACGCAGTATTTT	CAMGPQAAGTGTQYF
NA	TRBJ2-5	TRBV29-1	TRBD1	TGCAGCGTTGAAGGGCCGGGACAGATACAAGAGACCCAGTACTTC	CSVEGPGQIQETQYF
NA	TRBJ2-2	TRBV27	TRBD2	TGTGCCAGCAGGATGAGCGGGGGGACAGAGGAGCTGTTTTTT	CASRMSGGTEELFF
many	TRBJ2-1	TRBV7-2	TRBD2	TGTGCCAGCAGCTTATTAGCGGGGCCCCATGAGCAGTTCTTC	CASSLLAGPHEQFF
few	TRBJ1-6	TRBV6-1	NA	TGTGCCAGCAGTGAAGGAGAGAATTCACCCCTCCACTTT	CASSEGENSPLHF
few	TRBJ2-5	TRBV25-1	TRBD2	TGTGCCAGCAGTGAATCGACTAGCGGGCAAGAGACCCAGTACTTC	CASSESTSGQETQYF
many	TRBJ2-1	TRBV7-8	TRBD2	TGTGCCAGCAGCTTAGAAGCGGGAGGGTTATACAATGAGCAGTTCTTC	CASSLEAGGLYNEQFF
NA	TRBJ2-4	TRBV6-4	TRBD2	TGTGCCAGCAGTGACGGGAGCGGGGGCAAAGATACGCAGTACTTC	CASSDGSGGKDTQYF
NA	TRBJ2-7	TRBV7-8	NA	TGTGCCAGCAGCTTAGAGAATGGGTACGAGCAGTACTTC	CASSLENGYEQYF
NA	TRBJ2-5	TRBV6-1	TRBD1	TGTGCCAGCAGGGCCTACATAACAGGGGGCCTAGAGACCCAGTACTTC	CASRAYITGGLETQYF
once	TRBJ2-3	TRBV6-1	NA	TGTGCCAGCAGTCGGCAGAACCGAGATACCCAGTATTTT	CASSRQNRDTQYF
NA	TRBJ1-1	TRBV6-5	NA	TGTGCCAGCAGTTACGCGGGGGTCAACACTGAAGCTTTCTTT	CASSYAGVNTEAFF
NA	TRBJ2-3	TRBV15	NA	TGTGCCACCAGCAGAGTGTTAAGAGATCAAGATACGCAGTATTTT	CATSRVLRDQDTQYF
NA	TRBJ2-3	TRBV6-5	NA	TGTGCCAGCGGTTCCCGAGCGGGTGTCGCGGATACGCAGTATTTT	CASGSRAGVADTQYF
NA	TRBJ2-2	TRBV6-5	NA	TGTGCCAGCAGTTACTCAGGGGGGCTTCGTACCGAGGAGCAGTTTTTT	CASSYSGGLRTEEQFF
once	TRBJ1-4	TRBV6-2/TRBV6-3	NA	TGTGCCAGCAGTTACAGTCAGCTTAATGAAAAACTGTTTTTT	CASSYSQLNEKLFF
NA	TRBJ2-4	TRBV6-5	NA	TGTGCCAGCAGTCACAGGGAAGGGCACACAAACACTCAGTACTTC	CASSHREGHTNTQYF
once	TRBJ2-3	TRBV25-1	TRBD1	TGCGCCAGGGGGCAAAGAGCCAAAAACATTCAGTATTTT	CARGQRAKNIQYF
medium-sized	TRBJ2-1	TRBV6-5	TRBD2	TGTGCCAGTAGGTCTAGCGGGTATAACAATGAGCAGTTCTTC	CASRSSGYNNEQFF
NA	TRBJ2-5	TRBV6-5	NA	TGTGCCAGCAGTTACGTCCTAAATCCCCTGGAGACCCAGTACTTC	CASSYVLNPLETQYF
NA	TRBJ2-3	TRBV7-8	NA	TGTGCCAGCAGCTTTAGGTACACAGATATGCAGTACTTT	CASSFRYTDMQYF
few	TRBJ2-1	TRBV27	NA	TGTGCCAGCACGGGCCTCTCCCTTACAACCTACAATGAGCAGTTCTTC	CASTGLSLTTYNEQFF
NA	TRBJ1-3	TRBV10-3	NA	TGTGCCATCAGACTACAGGGACTCTCTGGAAACACCATATATTTT	CAIRLQGLSGNTIYF
many	TRBJ2-1	TRBV7-9	NA	TGTGCCAGCAGCTTAGGGACTAATGAGCAGTTCTTC	CASSLGTNEQFF
many	TRBJ2-3	TRBV6-5	NA	TGTGCCAGCAGTTCGAAGACGGCCACAGATACGCAGTATTTT	CASSSKTATDTQYF
few	TRBJ2-1	TRBV5-6	NA	TGTGCCAGCAGCTTAACCGGCGGAGAGCAGTTCTTC	CASSLTGGEQFF
many	TRBJ1-5	TRBV27	TRBD1	TGTGCCAGCAGTAAGGGACAGTTTAGCAATCAGCCCCAGCATTTT	CASSKGQFSNQPQHF
NA	TRBJ2-3	TRBV6-5	NA	TGTGCCAGCAGTTTCCTAATACGGGGAAGCACAGATACGCAGTATTTT	CASSFLIRGSTDTQYF
NA	TRBJ2-5	TRBV5-1	TRBD2	TGCGCCAGCAGCGCCGGGACTAGCGGAAATGGAAAGCAGTACTTC	CASSAGTSGNGKQYF
NA	TRBJ1-1	TRBV6-1	TRBD1	TGTGCCAGCACCCTGACAGGGGCGTCCACTGAAGCTTTCTTT	CASTLTGASTEAFF
once	TRBJ2-3	TRBV27	NA	TGTGCCAGCAGTCCTGGCCGGGGAGCGTGTGGGAAAGACACGCAGTATTTT	CASSPGRGACGKDTQYF
once	TRBJ2-2	TRBV10-3	NA	TGTGCCCTTATGCCTCGACAGGACTACGGGGAGCTGTTTTTT	CALMPRQDYGELFF
many	TRBJ2-1	TRBV6-4	NA	TGTGCCAGCAGTGAATTGACAGCAGACCGGTTGAATGAGCAGTTCTTC	CASSELTADRLNEQFF
few	TRBJ2-7	TRBV6-5	NA	TGTGCCAGCAGTTACAGGAGGGGCGGCATCTACGAGCAGTACTTC	CASSYRRGGIYEQYF
NA	TRBJ2-3	TRBV7-2	NA	TGTGCCAGCCGGCGGGGGCTAGCGGTAGATACGCAGTATTTT	CASRRGLAVDTQYF
NA	TRBJ2-3	TRBV10-3	NA	TGTGCCACCCGTAAGGGGCGGGGCCCCGCAGATACGCAGTATTTT	CATRKGRGPADTQYF
many	TRBJ2-1	TRBV11-2	TRBD1	TGTGCCAGCAGTGCCGGGACAGGGTCCTACAATGAGCAGTTCTTC	CASSAGTGSYNEQFF
NA	TRBJ2-4	TRBV6-1	NA	TGTGCCAGCAGTGAAATGGCTAGCGACCGAGACACTCAGTACTTC	CASSEMASDRDTQYF